Listed below are T cell receptor beta chains from one sample, sequenced in a study of regulatory T cells in long-lasting Graves disease. TCRdb reprocessed the multiplex PCR reads via MiXCR and lists one record per CDR3 protein. This sample yields roughly 700,000 distinct CDR3 sequences, of which 30% are seen a single time; about 40% belongs to the top ten. Material: peripheral blood mononuclear cells (PBMCs), obtained when the disease was refractory, from a patient treated with antithyroid drugs. The receptors originated from a female donor with Graves disease. The CDR3 runs from the conserved cysteine through the conserved F or W. Fields, in order: V gene, D gene, J gene, clone size, CDR3 DNA, CDR3 protein. The D gene is left open where the match is weak. Rows give clone size only sometimes, using once, few, many, or a class for an expanded clone.

V gene: TRBV27
D gene: -
J gene: TRBJ1-2
clone size: many
CDR3 DNA: TGTGCCAGCAGTCCCCAGGACCGAAACCCCCTCTATGGCTACACCTTC
CDR3 protein: CASSPQDRNPLYGYTF

V gene: TRBV27
D gene: -
J gene: TRBJ1-2
clone size: -
CDR3 DNA: TGTGCCAGCAGCAGAAAGGGATATGGCTACACCTTC
CDR3 protein: CASSRKGYGYTF

V gene: TRBV12-3/TRBV12-4
D gene: TRBD2
J gene: TRBJ2-2
clone size: many
CDR3 DNA: TGTGCCAGCAGTTTACAAGCGGGATACACCGGGGAGCTGTTTTTT
CDR3 protein: CASSLQAGYTGELFF

V gene: TRBV27
D gene: TRBD1
J gene: TRBJ1-2
clone size: few
CDR3 DNA: TGTGCCAGCAGTTTATCGGCCTCGGACAGGGTGGGATATGGCTACACCTTC
CDR3 protein: CASSLSASDRVGYGYTF

V gene: TRBV28
D gene: -
J gene: TRBJ2-7
clone size: -
CDR3 DNA: TGTGCCAGCAGTCCTCCCCCTAAGGGCTACGAGCAGTACTTC
CDR3 protein: CASSPPPKGYEQYF

V gene: TRBV7-2
D gene: TRBD2
J gene: TRBJ2-7
clone size: -
CDR3 DNA: TGTGCCAGCAGCTTCCTAGCGGGAGATTACGAGCAGTACTTC
CDR3 protein: CASSFLAGDYEQYF

V gene: TRBV11-3
D gene: TRBD2
J gene: TRBJ2-2
clone size: many
CDR3 DNA: TGTGCCAGCAGCGCAAGAAGCGGGGCAAACACCGGGGAGCTGTTTTTT
CDR3 protein: CASSARSGANTGELFF

V gene: TRBV2
D gene: -
J gene: TRBJ1-2
clone size: -
CDR3 DNA: TGTGCCAGCAGGACACGGATGGACTATGGCTACACCTTC
CDR3 protein: CASRTRMDYGYTF

V gene: TRBV19
D gene: TRBD1
J gene: TRBJ1-1
clone size: few
CDR3 DNA: TGTGCCAGTAATAGTCCCGGGACAGGGCCGAACACTGAAGCTTTCTTT
CDR3 protein: CASNSPGTGPNTEAFF

V gene: TRBV29-1
D gene: -
J gene: TRBJ2-4
clone size: -
CDR3 DNA: TGCAGCGTCGTAACGGAGAAAAACATTCAGTACTTC
CDR3 protein: CSVVTEKNIQYF

V gene: TRBV6-1
D gene: -
J gene: TRBJ2-7
clone size: once
CDR3 DNA: TGTGCCAGCAGTGAAGATATCCAGTTCTCCTACGAGCGGTACTTC
CDR3 protein: CASSEDIQFSYERYF

V gene: TRBV6-2/TRBV6-3
D gene: -
J gene: TRBJ2-4
clone size: -
CDR3 DNA: TGTGCCAGCAGGGTCCCAAGCGTAGCCAAAAACATTCAGTACTTC
CDR3 protein: CASRVPSVAKNIQYF

V gene: TRBV6-1
D gene: -
J gene: TRBJ2-7
clone size: few
CDR3 DNA: TGTGCCAGCAAACCCGGGGCATCCTACGAGCAGTACTTC
CDR3 protein: CASKPGASYEQYF

V gene: TRBV29-1
D gene: -
J gene: TRBJ2-7
clone size: few
CDR3 DNA: TGCAGCGTCCGGCTCGAGGGATCCTACGAGCAGTACTTC
CDR3 protein: CSVRLEGSYEQYF

V gene: TRBV2
D gene: TRBD2
J gene: TRBJ2-4
clone size: many
CDR3 DNA: TGTGCCATCCTAGCGGACCTAGCCAAAAACATTCAGTACTTC
CDR3 protein: CAILADLAKNIQYF

V gene: TRBV20-1
D gene: -
J gene: TRBJ2-5
clone size: -
CDR3 DNA: TGCAGTGCTAGAGATGCGTTCGGGGCTCAAGAGACCCAGTACTTC
CDR3 protein: CSARDAFGAQETQYF

V gene: TRBV2
D gene: -
J gene: TRBJ2-7
clone size: many
CDR3 DNA: TGTGCCAGCAGCGCCACCCGGTCGGACAGAGTGAACTTC
CDR3 protein: CASSATRSDRVNF

V gene: TRBV12-5
D gene: -
J gene: TRBJ1-1
clone size: many
CDR3 DNA: TGTGCTAGTGGTTTGGTGGTAGGGATGAACACTGAAGCTTTCTTT
CDR3 protein: CASGLVVGMNTEAFF

V gene: TRBV30
D gene: -
J gene: TRBJ2-5
clone size: many
CDR3 DNA: TGTGCCTGTAACAGGGAGGAAGAGACCCAGTACTTC
CDR3 protein: CACNREEETQYF

V gene: TRBV5-6
D gene: TRBD1
J gene: TRBJ1-2
clone size: -
CDR3 DNA: TGTGCCAGCAGCCGTCCCGGGACAGGGTCCGGCTATGGCTACACCTTC
CDR3 protein: CASSRPGTGSGYGYTF

V gene: TRBV12-3/TRBV12-4
D gene: -
J gene: TRBJ1-2
clone size: many
CDR3 DNA: TGTGCCAGCAGTTTAGACTACGAGGGCTACACCTTC
CDR3 protein: CASSLDYEGYTF

V gene: TRBV27
D gene: -
J gene: TRBJ2-3
clone size: -
CDR3 DNA: TGTGCCAGCAGTTCCCACCCGGGGGGCACAGATACGCAGTATTTT
CDR3 protein: CASSSHPGGTDTQYF

V gene: TRBV12-3/TRBV12-4
D gene: -
J gene: TRBJ2-5
clone size: many
CDR3 DNA: TGTGCCAGCAATCGGGGCTCAGAGACCCAGTACTTC
CDR3 protein: CASNRGSETQYF

V gene: TRBV20-1
D gene: -
J gene: TRBJ2-2
clone size: -
CDR3 DNA: TGCAGTGCTAGACTAAACATGAACACCGGGGAGCTGTTTTTT
CDR3 protein: CSARLNMNTGELFF

V gene: TRBV10-1
D gene: TRBD2
J gene: TRBJ2-1
clone size: -
CDR3 DNA: TGCGCCAGCAGCGCTCAGACTAGCTCCATTTACAATGAGCAGTTCTTC
CDR3 protein: CASSAQTSSIYNEQFF

V gene: TRBV11-2
D gene: -
J gene: TRBJ1-1
clone size: few
CDR3 DNA: TGTGCCAGCAGCTTAGGCTCCGGCACGGGCATGAACACTGAAGCTTTCTTT
CDR3 protein: CASSLGSGTGMNTEAFF

V gene: TRBV7-9
D gene: TRBD1
J gene: TRBJ1-2
clone size: -
CDR3 DNA: TGTGCCAGCAGCCCTAACAGGGGAGACTATGGCTACACCTTC
CDR3 protein: CASSPNRGDYGYTF

V gene: TRBV5-6
D gene: -
J gene: TRBJ1-2
clone size: few
CDR3 DNA: TGTGCCAGCAGCTTTCAGGGAGTCCTCGCCGGCTACACCTTC
CDR3 protein: CASSFQGVLAGYTF

V gene: TRBV19
D gene: -
J gene: TRBJ2-5
clone size: -
CDR3 DNA: TGTGCCAGTAGCTATAGGTACAGGGAAGAGACCCAGTACTTC
CDR3 protein: CASSYRYREETQYF

V gene: TRBV5-1
D gene: TRBD2
J gene: TRBJ2-7
clone size: -
CDR3 DNA: TGCGCCAGCACCCCTACCCCTAGCGGATCCTACGAGCAGTACTTC
CDR3 protein: CASTPTPSGSYEQYF

V gene: TRBV20-1
D gene: -
J gene: TRBJ1-1
clone size: -
CDR3 DNA: TGCAGTGCTACCCTACCGAGGTCGATGAACACTGAAGCTTTCTTT
CDR3 protein: CSATLPRSMNTEAFF

V gene: TRBV19
D gene: -
J gene: TRBJ1-5
clone size: few
CDR3 DNA: TGTGCCAGTAGTCTACCAGGGCATCAGCCCCAGCATTTT
CDR3 protein: CASSLPGHQPQHF

V gene: TRBV7-9
D gene: TRBD1
J gene: TRBJ1-4
clone size: -
CDR3 DNA: TGTGCCAGCAGCCCTGCGGTGGCAGGGGGTTTAGCTAATGAAAAACTGTTTTTT
CDR3 protein: CASSPAVAGGLANEKLFF

V gene: TRBV20-1
D gene: -
J gene: TRBJ1-1
clone size: few
CDR3 DNA: TGCAGTGCTAGACGTAGACAGTCTGAAGCTTTCTTT
CDR3 protein: CSARRRQSEAFF

V gene: TRBV15
D gene: -
J gene: TRBJ1-4
clone size: -
CDR3 DNA: TGTGCCACCAGGGACGGGAATGAAAAACTGTTTTTT
CDR3 protein: CATRDGNEKLFF

V gene: TRBV19
D gene: -
J gene: TRBJ2-7
clone size: few
CDR3 DNA: TGTGCCAGTAGTGACCGACAGCCACCTTACGAGCAGTACTTC
CDR3 protein: CASSDRQPPYEQYF

V gene: TRBV30
D gene: -
J gene: TRBJ2-2
clone size: -
CDR3 DNA: TGTGCCTGGAGAACCAGGGTTAACACCGGGGAGCTGTTTTTT
CDR3 protein: CAWRTRVNTGELFF

V gene: TRBV19
D gene: -
J gene: TRBJ1-4
clone size: -
CDR3 DNA: TGTGCCAGTAGTCAGGGAATCAATGAAAAACTGTTTTTT
CDR3 protein: CASSQGINEKLFF

V gene: TRBV20-1
D gene: TRBD1
J gene: TRBJ1-1
clone size: few
CDR3 DNA: TGCAGTGCCGAGACAGGGATGAACACTGAAGCTTTCTTT
CDR3 protein: CSAETGMNTEAFF

V gene: TRBV15
D gene: TRBD2
J gene: TRBJ2-7
clone size: -
CDR3 DNA: TGTGCCACCAGCAGAGATGAGTATGGACTAGGTCATCGCGCTACGACCTACGAGCAGTACTTC
CDR3 protein: CATSRDEYGLGHRATTYEQYF

V gene: TRBV19
D gene: -
J gene: TRBJ1-5
clone size: few
CDR3 DNA: TGTGCCAGTAGTATTCGGGGGAGAAGCAATCAGCCCCAGCATTTT
CDR3 protein: CASSIRGRSNQPQHF

V gene: TRBV19
D gene: TRBD1
J gene: TRBJ1-5
clone size: once
CDR3 DNA: TGTGCCAGTAGTATTCGGACAGGCAGTCAGCCCCAGCATTTT
CDR3 protein: CASSIRTGSQPQHF

V gene: TRBV2
D gene: -
J gene: TRBJ1-1
clone size: many
CDR3 DNA: TGTGCCAGCAGCCCCGTTTACGAAGCTTTCTTT
CDR3 protein: CASSPVYEAFF

V gene: TRBV6-2/TRBV6-3
D gene: -
J gene: TRBJ1-6
clone size: few
CDR3 DNA: TGTGCCAGCAGTGAAGCCAGGGGAATAAGTAATTCACCCCTCCACTTT
CDR3 protein: CASSEARGISNSPLHF

V gene: TRBV6-1
D gene: TRBD1
J gene: TRBJ2-3
clone size: -
CDR3 DNA: TGTGCCAGCAGTGTAGACAGGGTTACAGATACGCAGTATTTT
CDR3 protein: CASSVDRVTDTQYF

V gene: TRBV20-1
D gene: -
J gene: TRBJ1-5
clone size: -
CDR3 DNA: TGCAGTGCTAGAGATCAGTCGGGAGGGGTCAATCAGCCCCAGCATTTT
CDR3 protein: CSARDQSGGVNQPQHF

V gene: TRBV30
D gene: -
J gene: TRBJ1-1
clone size: -
CDR3 DNA: TGTGCCTGGAGGAGCAGGGGTTCCAACACTGAAGCTTTCTTT
CDR3 protein: CAWRSRGSNTEAFF

V gene: TRBV9
D gene: TRBD1
J gene: TRBJ1-4
clone size: few
CDR3 DNA: TGTGCCAGCAGCGGCCAGGGACAGGGTAATGAAAAACTGTTTTTT
CDR3 protein: CASSGQGQGNEKLFF

V gene: TRBV6-2/TRBV6-3
D gene: -
J gene: TRBJ1-3
clone size: -
CDR3 DNA: TGTGCCAGCAGTTACTCGGAAGGGAACGGAAACACCATATATTTT
CDR3 protein: CASSYSEGNGNTIYF

V gene: TRBV28
D gene: -
J gene: TRBJ1-2
clone size: many
CDR3 DNA: TGTGCCAGCAGCCCAGGTGGGGGGGTCCGCTATGGCTACACCTTC
CDR3 protein: CASSPGGGVRYGYTF

V gene: TRBV7-2
D gene: -
J gene: TRBJ2-7
clone size: few
CDR3 DNA: TGTGCCAGCAGCTCAGCATGGACTTCGACCGAGCAGTACTTC
CDR3 protein: CASSSAWTSTEQYF

V gene: TRBV20-1
D gene: -
J gene: TRBJ1-5
clone size: -
CDR3 DNA: TGCAGTGCTGCAGGGACGGAGAGCAATCAGCCCCAGCATTTT
CDR3 protein: CSAAGTESNQPQHF

V gene: TRBV7-9
D gene: -
J gene: TRBJ1-4
clone size: -
CDR3 DNA: TGTGCCAGCAGCTCAGGGTTTGCAACTAATGAAAAACTGTTTTTT
CDR3 protein: CASSSGFATNEKLFF

V gene: TRBV20-1
D gene: -
J gene: TRBJ1-4
clone size: few
CDR3 DNA: TGCAGTGCTCCCGGCGACGGGGGGGGAAAACTGTTTTTT
CDR3 protein: CSAPGDGGGKLFF

V gene: TRBV12-3/TRBV12-4
D gene: TRBD1
J gene: TRBJ1-1
clone size: -
CDR3 DNA: TGTGCCAGCAGTTTAATGGCGGGACAGTTCACTGAAGCTTTCTTT
CDR3 protein: CASSLMAGQFTEAFF

V gene: TRBV6-1
D gene: TRBD2
J gene: TRBJ2-5
clone size: few
CDR3 DNA: TGTGCCAGCGGATGGTCGCGACTAGCGGGAGGGGAGACCCAGTACTTC
CDR3 protein: CASGWSRLAGGETQYF

V gene: TRBV27
D gene: -
J gene: TRBJ2-7
clone size: once
CDR3 DNA: TGTGCCAGCAGTTACTCGGCCAGGGGCACCTACGAGCAGTACTTC
CDR3 protein: CASSYSARGTYEQYF

V gene: TRBV28
D gene: -
J gene: TRBJ1-3
clone size: -
CDR3 DNA: TGTGCCAGCAGTTTATATGGCATAAGCTCTGGAAACACCATATATTTT
CDR3 protein: CASSLYGISSGNTIYF

V gene: TRBV5-5
D gene: -
J gene: TRBJ2-2
clone size: few
CDR3 DNA: TGTGCCAGCAGCTTTCAAGCGAACACCGGGGAGCTGTTTTTT
CDR3 protein: CASSFQANTGELFF